The 25 T cell receptor beta chains given below trace back to one sample, sequenced in a study of beta chain features in type 1 diabetes. Reverse transcription of all isolated RNA meant that expressed TCRB transcripts were sequenced. TCRdb's table, derived via immunoSEQ multiplex PCR, lists solely in-frame clones and lacks some. The sample lists around 240,000 clones, 9.6% occurring once. Input material: naive CD4+ T cells from blood. Receptors originate from a young woman in good health.

This clone came up a few times. The V gene is TRBV7-9, the J gene TRBJ2-2, with TRBD2 identical over 7 bases. V was clipped by 2 bases and J by 1 base; unmatched bases: 10. Germline V CDR1 and CDR2: SEHNR, FQNEAQ (reference sequence). CDR3 length: 18 residues. Here the CDR3 reads CASSLTLGLEVNTGELFF. DNA for the CDR3: TGTGCCAGCAGCTTAACCCTCGGACTAGAAGTGAACACCGGGGAGCTGTTTTTT.

This clone was counted between two and nine times. The chain is built from TRBV5-6 and TRBJ2-7, with 14 bases aligning to TRBD2. J gave up 3 bases and V 4 bases, and 9 bases lay outside the gene matches. CDR3 length equals 17 residues. Germline CDR1 is SGHDT and CDR2 is YYEEEE. CDR3 residues: CASSIPGLAGESYEQYF. The DNA for the CDR3 is TGTGCCAGCAGCATACCGGGACTAGCGGGAGAAAGCTACGAGCAGTACTTC.

This clone was seen more than once but under ten times. V usage is TRBV6-1 and J usage is TRBJ2-5, with TRBD1 identical over 8 bases. Germline trimming cut 6 bases from V and 7 bases from J; bases unmatched to any gene: 10. CDR3 length: 14 residues. Per the germline V gene, CDR1 is MNHNS and CDR2 is SASEGT. CDR3 nucleotide sequence: TGTGCCAGCAGCTCGGACAGGGCCTCGGGGACCCAGTACTTC. As protein: CASSSDRASGTQYF.

This clone was recorded a few times. V is TRBV4-2 and J is TRBJ1-1; D is perhaps TRBD1 (6 bases). Germline V gene sequence: CDR1 LGHNA, CDR2 YNFKEQ. V gave up 2 bases and J gave up 5 bases, with 12 bases separating them. There are 14 residues in the CDR3. The CDR3 DNA sequence: TGTGCCAGCAGCCAACCGGGGACAAGGACTGAAGCTTTCTTT. The encoded protein is CASSQPGTRTEAFF.

Only a few counts were recorded for this clone. The V and J genes are TRBV29-1 and TRBJ1-2; TRBD1 matches 9 bases. In germline, CDR1 is SQVTM, CDR2 ANQGSEA. Trimming at V came to 6 bases and at J to 7 bases, leaving 9 bases not matched to a gene. The CDR3 covers 13 residues. CDR3 protein: CSVSRDRDGGYTF. The CDR3 bases are TGCAGCGTATCCCGGGACAGGGATGGTGGCTACACCTTC. Full variable domain (outside the CDR3, taken from reference TRBV29-1 and TRBJ1-2): SAVISQKPSRDICQRGTSLTIQCQVDSQVTMMFWYRQQPGQSLTLIATANQGSEATYESGFVIDKFPISRPNLTFSTLTVSNMSPEDSSIYLCSVSRDRDGGYTFGSGTRLTVV.

The table lists this clone with a few counts. V and J are TRBV5-1 and TRBJ2-2; 14 positions agree with TRBD2. The CDR3 length is 17 residues. V trimming: 4 bases; J trimming: 2 bases; junction bases outside the gene matches: 4. CDR1 SGHRS and CDR2 YFSETQ come from the germline V gene. This CDR3 reads CASSLGLAGVNTGELFF. CDR3 DNA sequence: TGCGCCAGCAGCCTGGGACTAGCGGGGGTAAACACCGGGGAGCTGTTTTTT. The entire variable domain, with the rest obtained from reference TRBV5-1 and TRBJ2-2, is as follows: KAGVTQTPRYLIKTRGQQVTLSCSPISGHRSVSWYQQTPGQGLQFLFEYFSETQRNKGNFPGRFSGRQFSNSRSEMNVSTLELGDSALYLCASSLGLAGVNTGELFFGEGSRLTVL.

The sample holds a few counts of this clone. The CDR3 DNA follows: TGTGCCAGCAGTTCGACTAGCGGGAGTTACGAGCAGTACTTC. Amino acid sequence: CASSSTSGSYEQYF. V usage is TRBV27 and J usage is TRBJ2-7, with 12 nucleotides matching TRBD2. Germline trimming cut 4 bases from V and 4 bases from J; bases unmatched to any gene: 2. Germline loops: CDR1 MNHEY, CDR2 SMNVEV (reference sequence). CDR3 length equals 14 residues.

This clone was observed a handful of times. The rearrangement links TRBV30 to TRBJ1-1; 7 positions match TRBD1. CDR1 is GTSNPN, CDR2 SVGIG, per germline (reference sequence). V lost 4 bases and J lost 8; bases outside the gene matches: 13. The CDR3 contains 14 residues. The CDR3 DNA sequence: TGTGCCTGGAAAGCCGGGACAGTAGGGGCCGAAGCTTTCTTT. Protein: CAWKAGTVGAEAFF.

This clone was counted between two and nine times. Different DNA sequences within this sample yield the same CDR3. The chain carries TRBV7-3 and TRBJ1-1; no clear D. V was clipped by 4 bases and J by 1 base, with 7 bases between them. The CDR3 length is 13 residues. The germline gives CDR1 SGHTA, CDR2 FQGTGA. CDR3 loop: CASSYGRNTEAFF. The CDR3 nucleotides are TGTGCCAGCAGCTACGGGAGGAACACTGAAGCTTTCTTT.

In its sample, this clone was seen a few times. For the CDR3, the DNA is TGTGCCAGTAGTATGGTTCGGTCCACCGGGGAGCTGTTTTTT. This codes for CASSMVRSTGELFF. The gene calls are TRBV19 and TRBJ2-2; no clear D gene. Germline values: CDR1 LNHDA, CDR2 SQIVND (reference sequence). V dropped 3 bases and J dropped 4 bases, with 9 bases sitting between them. The CDR3 is 14 amino acids.

V usage is TRBV19 and J usage is TRBJ2-5, with TRBD1 identical over 10 bases. The CDR3 loop spans 15 amino acids. Germline CDR1 and CDR2: LNHDA and SQIVND (reference sequence). J was trimmed by 4 bases and V by 4 bases; bases with no gene match: 6. The CDR3 region has the DNA TGTGCCAGTAGTACCGGACAGGGGGTAGGAGAGACCCAGTACTTC. Translated, it gives CASSTGQGVGETQYF.

The chain is built from TRBV5-1 and TRBJ1-5; 11 nucleotides match TRBD1. Germline V lookup: CDR1 SGHRS, CDR2 YFSETQ. The CDR3 covers 15 residues. V lost 0 bases, J lost 8 bases, and 4 bases stayed unmatched. The CDR3 is CASSLGDRGREPQHF. The CDR3 DNA is TGCGCCAGCAGCTTGGGGGACAGGGGGAGAGAGCCCCAGCATTTT.

V and J are TRBV28 and TRBJ2-5; 7 positions match TRBD2. The CDR3 sequence is 15 residues long. The trim removed 4 bases at V and 4 bases at J, leaving 9 bases unmatched. Germline-derived CDR1 and CDR2 are MDHEN and SYDVKM. The CDR3 DNA reads as TGTGCCAGCAGTTCTATCGCGGGGGTGGGAGAGACCCAGTACTTC. It specifies CASSSIAGVGETQYF.

The gene calls are TRBV4-2 and TRBJ1-1; 10 nucleotides align to TRBD1. Germline assignment: CDR1 LGHNA and CDR2 YNFKEQ. This CDR3 contains 18 residues. Unmatched junction bases numbered 12, after V lost 0 bases and J lost 5 bases. The CDR3 loop is CASSQDLGTGEWNTEAFF. The CDR3 nucleotides read TGTGCCAGCAGCCAAGATCTGGGGACAGGGGAATGGAATACTGAAGCTTTCTTT.

This clone was seen a few times. The rearrangement joins TRBV7-9 to TRBJ2-5, with TRBD1 identical over 7 bases. The J segment lost 1 base and the V segment lost 3 bases, leaving 2 bases of the junction unmatched. The CDR3 is 14 residues long. The germline gives CDR1 SEHNR, CDR2 FQNEAQ (reference sequence). CDR3 bases: TGTGCCAGCAGCTTTGGACAGGTCCAAGAGACCCAGTACTTC. Translated, it gives CASSFGQVQETQYF.

This clone showed up just a few times. The rearrangement uses TRBV7-3 and TRBJ1-1, with D unresolved. Germline V gene data show CDR1 as SGHTA and CDR2 as FQGTGA. Trimming removed 2 bases at V and 0 bases at J, with 13 bases between. The CDR3 is made up of 16 amino acids. The CDR3 protein is CASSLSAVGLNTEAFF. The CDR3 coding sequence is TGTGCCAGCAGCTTATCGGCTGTGGGCCTGAACACTGAAGCTTTCTTT.

This clone was counted between two and nine times. V is TRBV5-1 and J is TRBJ1-1; tentative D call: TRBD1 (6 bases). Germline loops: CDR1 SGHRS, CDR2 YFSETQ. The length of the CDR3 is 14 residues. V was cut by 4 bases and J by 0 bases, with 10 bases left in between. CDR3 residues: CASSQDSMNTEAFF. For the CDR3, the DNA is TGCGCCAGCAGCCAGGACAGCATGAACACTGAAGCTTTCTTT.

This clone has just a few counts. This rearrangement joins TRBV11-2 to TRBJ1-1; TRBD1 matches at 9 bases. Per the germline V gene, CDR1 is SGHAT and CDR2 is FQNNGV. The trim removed 5 bases at V and 5 bases at J, leaving 6 bases unmatched. The CDR3 length is 14 residues. As DNA, the CDR3 is TGTGCCAGCAGCCCCACAGGGGGCCGTACTGAAGCTTTCTTT. Protein: CASSPTGGRTEAFF. Combining the CDR3 with reference TRBV11-2 and TRBJ1-1 gives the whole variable domain EAGVAQSPRYKIIEKRQSVAFWCNPISGHATLYWYQQILGQGPKLLIQFQNNGVVDDSQLPKDRFSAERLKGVDSTLKIQPAKLEDSAVYLCASSPTGGRTEAFFGQGTRLTVV.

The table lists this clone with a few counts. The genes are TRBV5-4 and TRBJ1-5; no reliable D call. Germline CDR1 and CDR2: SGHNT and YYREEE (reference sequence). Trimming took 4 bases from V and 3 from J, leaving 14 bases between them. The CDR3 is 15 residues long. The CDR3 reads CASSPIPGSNQPQHF. CDR3 bases: TGTGCCAGCAGCCCTATCCCGGGGTCCAATCAGCCCCAGCATTTT. The whole variable domain, filled in from reference TRBV5-4 and TRBJ1-5, reads ETGVTQSPTHLIKTRGQQVTLRCSSQSGHNTVSWYQQALGQGPQFIFQYYREEENGRGNFPPRFSGLQFPNYSSELNVNALELDDSALYLCASSPIPGSNQPQHFGDGTRLSIL.

This sequence joins TRBV2 and TRBJ1-3; D may be TRBD1 (6 bases). The CDR3 is 14 amino acids. Trimming left V 7 bases short and J 1 base short, with 11 bases between. CDR1 is SNHLY and CDR2 is FYNNEI in the germline V gene. The DNA for the CDR3 is TGTGCCAGCATCCAAGGGGGTTCTGGAAACACCATATATTTT. Its protein is CASIQGGSGNTIYF.

In its sample, this clone was seen a few times. DNA of the CDR3: TGCAGTGCTCGGACAGGGAACGGCTACACCTTC. This encodes CSARTGNGYTF. The chain recombines TRBV20-1 with TRBJ1-2; 8 positions agree with TRBD1. The germline gives CDR1 DFQATT, CDR2 SNEGSKA (reference sequence). This CDR3 region has 11 residues. V dropped 5 bases and J dropped 8; count of bases not matched to a gene: 4.

The rearrangement links TRBV6-1 to TRBJ2-2; D remains unclear. Trimming removed 5 bases from V and 4 bases from J, with 5 bases in between. The CDR3 has 12 amino acids. Germline CDR1 MNHNS, CDR2 SASEGT. CDR3 sequence (DNA): TGTGCCAGCAGTCAGATCACCGGGGAGCTGTTTTTT. Translating gives CASSQITGELFF.

This clone was seen a few times. In DNA, the CDR3 is TGCGCCAGCAGCCTGGACAGGGGTCCGGGGGTTGGCTACACCTTC. Amino acid sequence: CASSLDRGPGVGYTF. J is TRBJ1-2 and V is TRBV5-1, with 9 bases that match TRBD1. This CDR3 spans 15 amino acids. J was trimmed by 7 bases and V by 4 bases; bases with no gene match: 11. CDR1 and CDR2 (germline): SGHRS, YFSETQ.

The chain uses TRBV7-2 and TRBJ1-2; no definite D call. This CDR3 is 14 amino acids long. Germline CDR1 and CDR2: SGHTA and FQGNSA. Deletions cut 5 bases from V and 2 bases from J, with 12 bases between. The CDR3 DNA reads TGTGCCAGCAGCCTTGGCACAGCCAACTATGGCTACACCTTC. Translated, it gives CASSLGTANYGYTF.

The J gene is TRBJ2-3, the V gene TRBV5-6; D is perhaps TRBD1 (5 bases). V was shortened by 4 bases and J by 12 bases, with 15 bases between the two germline ends. The CDR3 length is 12 residues. The germline V gene has CDR1 SGHDT and CDR2 YYEEEE. The DNA of the CDR3 is TGTGCCAGCAGCCTCGGGTCAGGGAACCAGTATTTT. Protein sequence: CASSLGSGNQYF.